A selection of T cell receptor beta chains follows, all from one sample in a study of glioma-infiltrating T cells. MiXCR, run by TCRdb on the multiplex PCR reads, gives a single entry per CDR3 protein. The table includes 300,000 to 450,000 distinct CDR3 sequences, approximately 42% detected once. Material for sequencing was glioma tissue, nonneoplastic brain tissue, or PBMCs (not recorded which). The source of these receptors is a human donor with low-grade glioma or glioblastoma, undergoing nonglioma brain surgery, or in good health (not recorded which). Each CDR3 is given without its conserved first and last residue.

>13|TRBV7-2|TRBJ2-1
ASTYGTSGRVEQF
>15|TRBV27|TRBJ1-2
ASSSTPGQSALYGYT
>10|TRBV20-1|TRBJ2-1
SAPRPGDEQF
>14|TRBV7-2|TRBJ2-7
ASSSTLAGVSYEQY
>12|TRBV28|TRBJ2-3
ASSLAARLDTQY
>15|TRBV7-8|TRBJ2-2
ASSPPREGARAGELF
>9|TRBV20-1|TRBJ2-3
SASGTYTQY
>13|TRBV6-5|TRBJ2-7
ASSPPGHPFYEQY
>11|TRBV2|TRBJ2-1
ASSVGGESEQF
>12|TRBV2|TRBJ1-2
ASSERGLGYGYT
>10|TRBV5-1|TRBJ2-1
ASSSSSDEQF
>12|TRBV27|TRBJ2-7
ASSIGTSGYEQY
>11|TRBV3-1|TRBJ2-3
ASSQFLGDTQY
>13|TRBV27|TRBJ1-5
ASSLSTLSNQPQH
>11|TRBV19|TRBJ2-7
ANSIGTPYEQY
>12|TRBV19|TRBJ2-1
ASSSTRTGPSQF
>11|TRBV7-6|TRBJ1-1
ASSLEVNTEAF
>11|TRBV6-1|TRBJ1-1
ASRSQGITEAF
>15|TRBV6-1|TRBJ2-1
AISARLAGGTYNEQF
>13|TRBV7-9|TRBJ2-7
ASSARDTSSYEQY
>12|TRBV10-3|TRBJ2-5
AISGTGYGETQY
>12|TRBV9|TRBJ2-1
ASSHGTGYNEHF
>10|TRBV12-3/TRBV12-4|TRBJ2-5
ASSPLRETQY
>10|TRBV7-9|TRBJ1-5
ASSLEDQPQH
>12|TRBV6-1|TRBJ1-6
ASRAGGAGSPLH
>12|TRBV28|TRBJ1-2
ASSSHRTGDGYT
>14|TRBV20-1|TRBJ2-2
SARLTGVSNTGELF
>10|TRBV6-1|TRBJ2-7
ASSESGDEQY
>11|TRBV7-9|TRBJ2-1
ASSLVQLREQF
>14|TRBV27|TRBJ1-5
ASRGTGGARNQPQH
>13|TRBV4-3|TRBJ2-7
ASSQEQATAYEQY
>14|TRBV15|TRBJ2-7
ATSRGGGSLSYEQY
>12|TRBV20-1|TRBJ2-1
SASLREGHNEQF
>12|TRBV27|TRBJ1-1
ASSLGGQNTEAF
>11|TRBV29-1|TRBJ2-7
SVEPPGAYEQY
>17|TRBV25-1|TRBJ2-1
ASSEYIGWSPATDNEQF
>14|TRBV4-1|TRBJ2-5
ASSLDPGTMQETQY